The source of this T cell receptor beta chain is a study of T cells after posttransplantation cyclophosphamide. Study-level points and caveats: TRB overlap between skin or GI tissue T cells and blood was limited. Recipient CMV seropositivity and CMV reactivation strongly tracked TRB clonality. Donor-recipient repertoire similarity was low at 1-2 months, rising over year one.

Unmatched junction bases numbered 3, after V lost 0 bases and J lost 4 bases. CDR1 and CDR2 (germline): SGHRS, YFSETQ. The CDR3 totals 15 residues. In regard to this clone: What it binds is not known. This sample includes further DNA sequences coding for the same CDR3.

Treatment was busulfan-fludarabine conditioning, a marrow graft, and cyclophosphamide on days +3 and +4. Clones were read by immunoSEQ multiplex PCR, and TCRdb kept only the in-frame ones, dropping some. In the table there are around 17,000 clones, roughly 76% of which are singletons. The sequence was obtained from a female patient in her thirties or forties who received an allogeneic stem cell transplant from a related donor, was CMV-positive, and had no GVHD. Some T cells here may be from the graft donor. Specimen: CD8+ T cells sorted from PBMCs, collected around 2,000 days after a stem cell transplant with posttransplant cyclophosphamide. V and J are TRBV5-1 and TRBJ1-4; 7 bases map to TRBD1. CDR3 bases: TGCGCCAGCAGCTTGGCCGACAGGGTTAATGAAAAACTGTTTTTT. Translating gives CASSLADRVNEKLFF. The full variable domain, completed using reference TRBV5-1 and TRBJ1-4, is KAGVTQTPRYLIKTRGQQVTLSCSPISGHRSVSWYQQTPGQGLQFLFEYFSETQRNKGNFPGRFSGRQFSNSRSEMNVSTLELGDSALYLCASSLADRVNEKLFFGSGTQLSVL.